These 8 T cell receptor beta chains were all obtained from the same sample, sequenced in a study of human CD4 T cells and Enterobacteriaceae. Memory CD4+ T cells were sorted as all CD4+ cells except CD45RA+CCR7+CD95- naive cells, over 95% pure. Profiling relied on immunoSEQ multiplex PCR, and the TCRdb table lists in-frame clones only, not all of them. Of some 29,000 clones listed, approximately 84% are singletons. The source material was memory CD4+ T cells from blood. The receptors here all came from a human donor in good health.

This clone was detected once. The chain carries TRBV4-1 and TRBJ1-3; D remains unclear. The CDR3 runs 15 residues. Trimming took off 5 bases at V and 3 bases at J, with 14 bases between the two ends. CDR1 is MGHRA, CDR2 YSYEKL, per germline. The CDR3 reads CASSALEGFGNTIYF. The CDR3 nucleotides are TGCGCCAGCAGCGCACTGGAGGGCTTTGGAAACACCATATATTTT.

V usage is TRBV10-3 and J usage is TRBJ2-3; 7 bases line up with TRBD2. CDR1 ENHRY and CDR2 SYGVKD come from the germline V gene. Trimming cost V 10 bases and J 3 bases; bases outside gene matches: 10. This CDR3 is built from 14 residues. This CDR3 is CASQRREGTDTQYF. The CDR3 nucleotides read TGTGCCAGCCAGCGCAGGGAGGGTACAGATACGCAGTATTTT.

The V gene is TRBV7-3, the J gene TRBJ2-2, with D perhaps matching TRBD1 (6 bases). The germline CDR1 and CDR2 sequences are SGHTA and FQGTGA. V dropped 4 bases and J dropped 4 bases, with 16 bases sitting between them. This CDR3 spans 16 amino acids. The CDR3 region has the DNA TGTGCCAGCAGCTCCACAGGGACCTCGGGCACCGGGGAGCTGTTTTTT. Protein sequence: CASSSTGTSGTGELFF.

The chain joins TRBV18 to TRBJ1-1, with a possible D match to TRBD1 (6 bases). This CDR3 is built from 13 residues. Trimming left V 5 bases short and J 1 base short, with 8 bases between. Germline CDR1 and CDR2: KGHSH and LQKENI. The CDR3 DNA reads as TGTGCCAGCTCATCAGGGGCGAACACTGAAGCTTTCTTT. Protein sequence: CASSSGANTEAFF.

The J gene is TRBJ2-7, the V gene TRBV7-9; a weak D match, TRBD2 (6 bases). The CDR3 is 14 residues long. Germline CDR1 SEHNR, CDR2 FQNEAQ (reference sequence). V gave up 7 bases and J gave up 3 bases, with 16 bases separating them. DNA of the CDR3: TGTGCCAGCACCCCCGGAGGGAAATACTACGAGCAGTACTTC. Amino acids: CASTPGGKYYEQYF.

This clone was counted once. The rearrangement links TRBV11-2 to TRBJ1-1; 9 bases map to TRBD1. Germline loops: CDR1 SGHAT, CDR2 FQNNGV. Trimming removed 0 bases from V and 9 bases from J; junction bases left unmatched: 8. The CDR3 covers 15 residues. The chain's CDR3 is CASSLDWTGTGKAFF. The CDR3 region has the DNA TGTGCCAGCAGCTTAGATTGGACCGGGACAGGGAAAGCTTTCTTT.

The chain joins TRBV28 to TRBJ1-1, with 7 nucleotides matching TRBD1. After removal of 3 bases from V and 1 base from J, the junction contained 5 bases not matched to a gene. The CDR3 totals 15 residues. The germline V gene encodes CDR1 MDHEN and CDR2 SYDVKM. The CDR3 DNA is TGTGCCAGCAGTTTCCGCAGGGACAGGAACACTGAAGCTTTCTTT. Translation gives CASSFRRDRNTEAFF.

V usage is TRBV15 and J usage is TRBJ1-3; no definite D call. V lost 4 bases, J lost 2 bases, and 3 bases lay in between. This CDR3 spans 12 amino acids. Germline CDR1 reads LNHNV; CDR2 reads YYDKDF (reference sequence). The CDR3 nucleotides are TGTGCCACCAGCACGACTGGAAACACCATATATTTT. This codes for CATSTTGNTIYF.